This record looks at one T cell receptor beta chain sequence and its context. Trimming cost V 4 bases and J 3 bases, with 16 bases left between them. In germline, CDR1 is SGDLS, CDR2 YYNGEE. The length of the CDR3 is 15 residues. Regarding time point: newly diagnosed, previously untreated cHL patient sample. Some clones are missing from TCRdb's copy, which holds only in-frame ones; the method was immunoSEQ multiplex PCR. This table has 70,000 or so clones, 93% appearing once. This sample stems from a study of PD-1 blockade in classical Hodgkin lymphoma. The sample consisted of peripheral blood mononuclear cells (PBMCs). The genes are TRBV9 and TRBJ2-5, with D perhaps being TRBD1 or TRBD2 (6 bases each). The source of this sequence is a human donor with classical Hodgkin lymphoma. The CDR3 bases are TGTGCCAGCAGCTCCAGGGGAAGGGGGGAAGAGACCCAGTACTTC. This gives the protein CASSSRGRGEETQYF.